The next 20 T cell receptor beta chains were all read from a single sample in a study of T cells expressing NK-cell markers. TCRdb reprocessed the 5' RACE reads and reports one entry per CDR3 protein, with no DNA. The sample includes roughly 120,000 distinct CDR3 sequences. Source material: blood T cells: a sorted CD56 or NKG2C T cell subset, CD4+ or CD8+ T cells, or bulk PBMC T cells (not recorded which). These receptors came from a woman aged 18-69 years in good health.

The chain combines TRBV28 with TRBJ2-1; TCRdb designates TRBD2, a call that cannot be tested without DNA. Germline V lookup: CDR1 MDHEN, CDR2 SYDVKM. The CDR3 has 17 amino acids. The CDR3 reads CASSFRRAGAWAHEQFF.

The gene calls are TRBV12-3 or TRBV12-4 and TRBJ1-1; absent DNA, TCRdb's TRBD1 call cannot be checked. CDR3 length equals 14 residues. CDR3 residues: CASTFSTGRTEAFF.

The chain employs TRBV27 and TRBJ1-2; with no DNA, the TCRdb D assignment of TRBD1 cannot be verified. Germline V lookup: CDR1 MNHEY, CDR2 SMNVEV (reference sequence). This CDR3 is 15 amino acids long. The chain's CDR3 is CASRTGTGDRYGYTF.

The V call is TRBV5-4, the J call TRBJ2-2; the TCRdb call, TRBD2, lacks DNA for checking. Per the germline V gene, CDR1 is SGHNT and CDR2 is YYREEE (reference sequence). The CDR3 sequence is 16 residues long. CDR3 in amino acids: CASSVLPRSFTGELFF.

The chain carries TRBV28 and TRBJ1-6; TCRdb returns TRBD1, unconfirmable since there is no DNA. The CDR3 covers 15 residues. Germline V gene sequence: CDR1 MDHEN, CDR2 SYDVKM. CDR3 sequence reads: CASSSGTGLNSPLHF.

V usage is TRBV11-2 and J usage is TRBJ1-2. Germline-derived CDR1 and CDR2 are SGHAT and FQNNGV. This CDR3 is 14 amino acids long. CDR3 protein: CASSPGLTNYGYTF.

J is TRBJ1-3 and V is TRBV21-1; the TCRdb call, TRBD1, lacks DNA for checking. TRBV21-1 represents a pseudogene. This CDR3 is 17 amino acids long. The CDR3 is CASSNRGDRPKLYTIYF.

This chain's CDR3 is CASSPYSGSSYEQYF. The chain employs TRBV11-2 and TRBJ2-7; the TCRdb D gene call, TRBD1, has no DNA to confirm it. Germline CDR1 and CDR2: SGHAT and FQNNGV. The CDR3 has 15 residues.

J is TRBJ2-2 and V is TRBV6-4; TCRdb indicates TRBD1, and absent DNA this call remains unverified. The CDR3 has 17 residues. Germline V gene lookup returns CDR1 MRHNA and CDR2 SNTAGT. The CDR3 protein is CASSGDRGYTNTGELFF.

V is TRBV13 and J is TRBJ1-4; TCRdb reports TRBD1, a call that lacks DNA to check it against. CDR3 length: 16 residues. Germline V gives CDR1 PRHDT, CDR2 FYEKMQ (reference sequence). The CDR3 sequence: CASSADSNPGDEKLFF.

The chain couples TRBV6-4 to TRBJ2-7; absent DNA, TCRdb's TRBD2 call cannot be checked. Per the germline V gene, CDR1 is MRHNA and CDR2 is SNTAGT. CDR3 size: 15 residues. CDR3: CASSEASGASYEQYF.

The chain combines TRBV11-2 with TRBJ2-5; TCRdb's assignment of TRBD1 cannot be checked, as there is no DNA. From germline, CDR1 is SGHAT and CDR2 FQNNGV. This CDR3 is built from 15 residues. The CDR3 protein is CASSLVARAEETQYF. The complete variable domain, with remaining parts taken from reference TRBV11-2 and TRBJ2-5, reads EAGVAQSPRYKIIEKRQSVAFWCNPISGHATLYWYQQILGQGPKLLIQFQNNGVVDDSQLPKDRFSAERLKGVDSTLKIQPAKLEDSAVYLCASSLVARAEETQYFGPGTRLLVL.

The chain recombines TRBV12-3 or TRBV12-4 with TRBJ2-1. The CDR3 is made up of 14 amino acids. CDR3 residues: CASSTIGAHNEQFF.

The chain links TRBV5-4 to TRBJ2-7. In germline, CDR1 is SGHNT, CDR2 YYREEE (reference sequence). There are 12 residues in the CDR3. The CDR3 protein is CASSLSSYEQYF.

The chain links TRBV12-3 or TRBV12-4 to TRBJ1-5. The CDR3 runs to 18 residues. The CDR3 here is CASSLAPRLAYSNQPQHF.

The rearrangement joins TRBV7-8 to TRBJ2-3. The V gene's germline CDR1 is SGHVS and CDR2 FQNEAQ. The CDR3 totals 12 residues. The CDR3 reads CASSLKVDTQYF.

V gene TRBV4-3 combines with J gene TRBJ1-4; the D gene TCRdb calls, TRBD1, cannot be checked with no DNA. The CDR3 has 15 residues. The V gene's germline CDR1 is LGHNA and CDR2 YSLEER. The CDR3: CASSQDMTVNEKLFF.

The CDR3 sequence: CASTHLGGVDFF. The chain joins TRBV11-2 to TRBJ1-2. The CDR3 covers 12 residues. Germline values: CDR1 SGHAT, CDR2 FQNNGV.

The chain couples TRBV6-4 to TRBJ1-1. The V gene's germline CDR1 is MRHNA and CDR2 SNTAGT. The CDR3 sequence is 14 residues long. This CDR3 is CASSDSPGITEAFF.

CDR3 loop: CASSQDRGPSGANVLTF. The V gene is TRBV4-3, the J gene TRBJ2-6; checking the TCRdb D call of TRBD2 is not possible without DNA. Germline V gene data show CDR1 as LGHNA and CDR2 as YSLEER. This CDR3 region has 17 residues.